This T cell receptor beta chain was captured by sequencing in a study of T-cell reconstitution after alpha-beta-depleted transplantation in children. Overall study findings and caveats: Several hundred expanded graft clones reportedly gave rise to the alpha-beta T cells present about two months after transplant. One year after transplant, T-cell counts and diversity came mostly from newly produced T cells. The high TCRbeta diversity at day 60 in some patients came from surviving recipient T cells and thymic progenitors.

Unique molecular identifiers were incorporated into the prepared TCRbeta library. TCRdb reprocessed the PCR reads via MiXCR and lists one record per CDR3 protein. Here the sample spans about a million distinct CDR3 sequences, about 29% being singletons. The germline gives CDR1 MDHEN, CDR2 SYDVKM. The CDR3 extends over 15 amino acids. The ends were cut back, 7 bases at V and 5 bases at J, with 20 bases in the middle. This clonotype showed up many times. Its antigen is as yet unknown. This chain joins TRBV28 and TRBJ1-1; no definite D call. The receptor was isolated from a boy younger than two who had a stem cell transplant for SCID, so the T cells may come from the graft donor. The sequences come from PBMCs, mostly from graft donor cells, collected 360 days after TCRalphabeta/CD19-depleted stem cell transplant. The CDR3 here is CASTPLVPLGTEAFF. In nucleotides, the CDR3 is TGTGCCAGCACCCCGCTGGTGCCCCTGGGAACTGAAGCTTTCTTT.